This TCR beta chain stems from a study of blood T cell repertoires in COVID-19. Looking at the study overall: The United States, Italy and Spain supplied acute and convalescent COVID-19 samples. PBMCs, B-cell-depleted T cells, or T cells provided the cDNA or gDNA that made up the material.

Authors' processing steps: Nucleated cell counts were estimated from reference gene primer amplification. This table comes from immunoSEQ multiplex PCR, and its TCRdb copy is limited to in-frame clones, with some not included. The DNA was the basis for D and trimming; V, J and clone size are from that table. The table shows tens of thousands of clones, with around four fifths occurring only once. The CDR3 sequence is 11 residues long. V was cut by 8 bases and J by 7 bases, with 12 bases left in between. CDR1 MGHDK and CDR2 SYGVNS come from the germline V gene. The sequenced sample was peripheral blood. The TCR sequence derives from a human donor in a cohort sampled during active COVID-19. The chain uses TRBV25-1 and TRBJ2-7, with D possibly TRBD2 on 5 matching bases. CDR3 nucleotide sequence: TGTGCCAGCCAGATCCGCGGGGAGCAGTACTTC. It encodes CASQIRGEQYF.